This T cell receptor (beta chain) was found in a study of blood T cell repertoires in COVID-19. Across the study: Some COVID-19 samples were acute and others convalescent; all came from the United States, Italy and Spain. Sources were T cells, B-cell-depleted T cells, or PBMCs; the material itself was cDNA or gDNA.

This clone appeared a single time. The CDR3 is 17 amino acids. V dropped 3 bases and J dropped 1; count of bases not matched to a gene: 5. Germline V gene data show CDR1 as MNHEY and CDR2 as SMNVEV (reference sequence). Original data processing: Estimation of nucleated cell counts was performed using reference gene primer amplification. Assay: immunoSEQ multiplex PCR; the TCRdb copy retains only in-frame clones and omits some. V, J and clone size were drawn from that table, and D and trimming were deduced from the DNA. The table lists about 150,000 clones, roughly 90% of them singletons, with 2.5% to 3% in the top ten.

The chain uses TRBV27 and TRBJ2-5; 13 nucleotides line up with TRBD2. The receptor's source is a man in his fifties or sixties with active or convalescent COVID-19. The sample comprised peripheral blood. The CDR3 protein is CASSFHGLAGAQETQYF. As DNA, the CDR3 is TGTGCCAGCAGTTTCCACGGACTAGCGGGGGCCCAAGAGACCCAGTACTTC.